These 4 T cell receptor beta chains were all obtained from the same sample, sequenced in a study of shared clonotypes between healthy human individuals. Clones were sequenced by immunoSEQ multiplex PCR, and TCRdb holds only the in-frame ones, with some missing. The sample lists approximately 530,000 clones; 90% to 97% were seen once. Sample: naive CD4+ T cells sorted from blood. This sample's subset: CD45RA+ positively selected. The receptors derive from a woman in her twenties or thirties in good health.

J is TRBJ2-3 and V is TRBV5-1; the match to TRBD2 covers 12 bases. Unmatched junction bases numbered 11, after V lost 7 bases and J lost 5 bases. Per germline, CDR1 SGHRS and CDR2 YFSETQ. The CDR3 is made up of 16 amino acids. CDR3 bases: TGCGCCAGCGGACCTAGCGGGAGGGCCCTCGTAGATACGCAGTATTTT. It is translated as CASGPSGRALVDTQYF.

The chain has TRBV2 and TRBJ2-1; D is uncertain. V lost 6 bases to trimming and J lost 10 bases, with 10 bases between them. The CDR3 consists of 11 residues. The germline V gene encodes CDR1 SNHLY and CDR2 FYNNEI. DNA for the CDR3: TGTGCCAGCAGCGGGCTGGGGGAGCAGTTCTTC. Translated: CASSGLGEQFF.

This sequence joins TRBV25-1 and TRBJ2-7; perhaps TRBD1 as D (5 bases). Germline CDR1 is MGHDK and CDR2 is SYGVNS. The CDR3 totals 15 residues. V lost 2 bases and J lost 0, with 11 bases in between. CDR3 protein: CASSEPTVSSYEQYF. The CDR3 DNA reads TGTGCCAGCAGTGAACCGACAGTTAGCTCCTACGAGCAGTACTTC.

Remarks on this clone: The same CDR3 can be traced to other DNA sequences in this sample. The chain carries TRBV15 and TRBJ1-1; D perhaps matches TRBD1 (6 bases). V was pared by 5 bases and J by 0 bases, with 7 bases between. CDR3 length: 13 residues. Germline V CDR1 and CDR2: LNHNV, YYDKDF (reference sequence). The CDR3 is CATSRDMNTEAFF. CDR3 in DNA: TGTGCCACCAGCCGGGACATGAACACTGAAGCTTTCTTT.